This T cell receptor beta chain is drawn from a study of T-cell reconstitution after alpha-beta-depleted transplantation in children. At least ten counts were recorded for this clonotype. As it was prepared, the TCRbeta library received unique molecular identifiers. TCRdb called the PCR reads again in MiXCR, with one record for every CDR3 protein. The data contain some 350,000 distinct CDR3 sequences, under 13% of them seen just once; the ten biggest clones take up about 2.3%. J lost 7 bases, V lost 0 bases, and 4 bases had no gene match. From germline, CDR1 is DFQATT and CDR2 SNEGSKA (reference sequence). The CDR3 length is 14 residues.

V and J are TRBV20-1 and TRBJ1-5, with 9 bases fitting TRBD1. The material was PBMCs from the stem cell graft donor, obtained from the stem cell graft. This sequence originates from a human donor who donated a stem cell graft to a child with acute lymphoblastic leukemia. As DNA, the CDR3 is TGCAGTGCTAGAGAGGACAGGGGTATACAGCCCCAGCATTTT. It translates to CSAREDRGIQPQHF.